The 28 T cell receptor beta chains listed next were all sequenced from one sample in a study of T cells and Merkel cell carcinoma outcomes. The table came from immunoSEQ multiplex PCR; TCRdb's copy has only in-frame clones and leaves some out. The sample consists of several thousand clones, over 75% of them appearing once. The sample comprised tumor tissue from Merkel cell carcinoma. These receptors all stem from a human donor with Merkel cell carcinoma.

This clone came up a few times. The chain uses TRBV5-6 and TRBJ1-6, with no clear D. Germline V gene data show CDR1 as SGHDT and CDR2 as YYEEEE. This CDR3 is built from 13 residues. Trimming removed 0 bases from V and 6 bases from J, with 4 bases in between. The DNA for the CDR3 is TGTGCCAGCAGCTTGGTGGCTAATTCACCCCTCCACTTT. Protein product: CASSLVANSPLHF.

This chain uses TRBV11-2 with TRBJ2-5; D remains ambiguous. Germline CDR1 is SGHAT and CDR2 is FQNNGV. V was trimmed by 1 base and J by 5 bases, leaving 2 bases between them. The CDR3 runs to 11 residues. Written as DNA, the CDR3 is TGTGCCAGCAGCTTAGGGGAGACCCAGTACTTC. Translated, it gives CASSLGETQYF.

The chain uses TRBV7-9 and TRBJ2-1; D not resolved. From germline, CDR1 is SEHNR and CDR2 FQNEAQ (reference sequence). The V and J ends lost 5 bases and 4 bases respectively, with 12 bases between them. The CDR3 length is 14 residues. CDR3 region: CASSGRTDYNEQFF. In nucleotides, the CDR3 is TGTGCCAGCAGCGGAAGGACGGATTACAATGAGCAGTTCTTC.

The chain carries TRBV11-3 and TRBJ2-1, with TRBD1 matching over 7 bases. The V segment lost 3 bases and the J segment 3 bases; nucleotides outside the gene matches: 2. This CDR3 region has 14 residues. Germline loops: CDR1 SGHNT, CDR2 YENEEA. CDR3 protein: CASSLGQLYNEQFF. The CDR3 DNA reads TGTGCCAGCAGCTTGGGACAGCTCTACAATGAGCAGTTCTTC.

V and J are TRBV7-2 and TRBJ2-7; 16 bases are a match to TRBD2. The V gene's germline CDR1 is SGHTA and CDR2 FQGNSA. Trimming took 5 bases from V and 0 from J; bases not matched to a gene: 7. CDR3 length: 18 amino acids. The CDR3, as DNA: TGTGCCAGCAGCGGCCCGGGACTAGCGGGGGGGACCTCCTACGAGCAGTACTTC. It yields the protein CASSGPGLAGGTSYEQYF.

This clone was seen only once. This sequence joins TRBV2 and TRBJ1-5; 7 bases are a match to TRBD1. Unmatched junction bases numbered 7, after V lost 7 bases and J lost 7 bases. CDR1 and CDR2 from the germline V gene are SNHLY and FYNNEI. The CDR3 contains 13 residues. The CDR3 loop is CASKMRGQQPQHF. The CDR3 bases are TGTGCCAGCAAGATGAGGGGGCAGCAGCCCCAGCATTTT. Complete variable domain (other parts from reference TRBV2 and TRBJ1-5): EPEVTQTPSHQVTQMGQEVILRCVPISNHLYFYWYRQILGQKVEFLVSFYNNEISEKSEIFDDQFSVERPDGSNFTLKIRSTKLEDSAMYFCASKMRGQQPQHFGDGTRLSIL.

CDR3 in amino acids: CASSLGITPEQYF. As DNA, the CDR3 is TGTGCCAGCAGCCTGGGGATAACCCCCGAGCAGTACTTC. V is TRBV5-6 and J is TRBJ2-7; unclear D gene. The CDR3 length is 13 residues. Per germline, CDR1 SGHDT and CDR2 YYEEEE. V lost 4 bases and J 6 bases, leaving 14 bases between the germline ends.

The gene calls are TRBV28 and TRBJ2-6; 11 bases are a match to TRBD2. V gave up 5 bases and J gave up 0 bases; unmatched junction bases: 0. The CDR3 extends over 16 amino acids. Germline V CDR1 and CDR2: MDHEN, SYDVKM. The CDR3 DNA follows: TGTGCCAGCAGTACTAGCGGGGGCTCTGGGGCCAACGTCCTGACTTTC. It codes for CASSTSGGSGANVLTF. Filled out from reference TRBV28 and TRBJ2-6, the complete variable domain reads DVKVTQSSRYLVKRTGEKVFLECVQDMDHENMFWYRQDPGLGLRLIYFSYDVKMKEKGDIPEGYSVSREKKERFSLILESASTNQTSMYLCASSTSGGSGANVLTFGAGSRLTVL.

This clone has more than one count but fewer than ten. The chain links TRBV7-9 to TRBJ2-7; 7 positions match TRBD1. This CDR3 spans 14 amino acids. Germline values: CDR1 SEHNR, CDR2 FQNEAQ (reference sequence). V shed 5 bases, J shed 5 bases, and the junction held 9 bases outside the gene matches. The CDR3 reads CASSLPQGKNEQYF. CDR3 DNA sequence: TGTGCCAGCAGCCTACCACAGGGGAAGAACGAGCAGTACTTC.

V usage is TRBV28 and J usage is TRBJ2-1; D not resolved. The germline V gene encodes CDR1 MDHEN and CDR2 SYDVKM. V dropped 4 bases and J dropped 1 base, with 5 bases sitting between them. The CDR3 has 13 residues. CDR3 DNA sequence: TGTGCCAGCAGTTATCGGTCCTACAATGAGCAGTTCTTC. It is translated as CASSYRSYNEQFF.

The chain uses TRBV6-5 and TRBJ1-1, with TRBD1 identical over 8 bases. CDR3 length equals 12 residues. The germline V gene encodes CDR1 MNHEY and CDR2 SVGAGI. V dropped 4 bases and J dropped 8; count of bases not matched to a gene: 3. The CDR3 loop reads CASSSRGREAFF. DNA of the CDR3: TGTGCCAGCAGTTCCAGGGGGCGCGAAGCTTTCTTT.

The gene calls are TRBV5-4 and TRBJ1-1; D not certain. CDR1 and CDR2 from the germline V gene are SGHNT and YYREEE (reference sequence). CDR3 length equals 14 residues. The V end was cut by 1 base, the J end by 4 bases, with 11 bases between. The CDR3 spells CASSLSGSRTEAFF. The CDR3 DNA reads as TGTGCCAGCAGCTTGTCGGGCAGTCGCACTGAAGCTTTCTTT.

Regarding this clone: Other DNA sequences in the same sample also yield this CDR3. This chain joins TRBV5-1 and TRBJ2-1, with D tentatively TRBD1 or TRBD2 (5 bases each). CDR1 and CDR2 from the germline V gene are SGHRS and YFSETQ. Between the trimmed V and J ends, which lost 5 bases and 1 base, there was a span of 13 bases. This CDR3 has 15 amino acids. CDR3 amino acids: CASRWGSYSYNEQFF. The CDR3 coding sequence is TGCGCCAGCAGGTGGGGGTCATATTCCTACAATGAGCAGTTCTTC.

This clone was seen only a few times. This rearrangement joins TRBV9 to TRBJ1-1; possibly TRBD1 for D (6 bases). Trimming cost V 2 bases and J 1 base, with 12 bases left between them. Germline-derived CDR1 and CDR2 are SGDLS and YYNGEE. This CDR3 has 15 amino acids. The CDR3 loop reads CASSVDGQRNTEAFF. CDR3 DNA: TGTGCCAGCAGCGTTGACGGACAGCGGAACACTGAAGCTTTCTTT.

This clone appeared once. The CDR3 DNA follows: TGTGCCAGCAGAACTGAATGGGGGACTGAAGCTTTCTTT. This sequence encodes CASRTEWGTEAFF. The chain has TRBV28 and TRBJ1-1; tentatively, D is TRBD1 (5 bases). Trimming removed 6 bases at V and 5 bases at J, with 13 bases between. The CDR3 covers 13 residues. Germline values: CDR1 MDHEN, CDR2 SYDVKM.

This clone was detected once. The chain uses TRBV5-1 and TRBJ2-5, with TRBD2 identical over 7 bases. The germline V gene encodes CDR1 SGHRS and CDR2 YFSETQ. This CDR3 region has 14 residues. The V segment lost 2 bases and the J segment 1 base; nucleotides outside the gene matches: 2. CDR3 sequence: CASSFSGGQETQYF. For the CDR3, the DNA is TGCGCCAGCAGCTTCTCGGGGGGCCAAGAGACCCAGTACTTC.

The genes are TRBV29-1 and TRBJ1-2, with 9 bases fitting TRBD1. Germline CDR1 SQVTM, CDR2 ANQGSEA. The CDR3 has 13 amino acids. V trimming: 7 bases; J trimming: 5 bases; junction bases outside the gene matches: 8. The CDR3 DNA sequence: TGCAGCGCTGATCCGGGACAGGGTTATGGCTACACCTTC. Its protein is CSADPGQGYGYTF.

The gene calls are TRBV6-6 and TRBJ2-3, with 8 nucleotides matching TRBD2. The V gene's germline CDR1 is MNHNY and CDR2 SVGAGI (reference sequence). Trimming at V came to 6 bases and at J to 4 bases, leaving 3 bases not matched to a gene. This CDR3 is 13 amino acids long. DNA of the CDR3: TGTGCCAGCAGACCAGCGGGGGCAGATACGCAGTATTTT. Translation gives CASRPAGADTQYF.

To note about this clone: The junction departs from the called germline gene at one end, perhaps through a read error. The V call is TRBV5-6, the J call TRBJ2-3; D uncertain. The CDR3 sequence is 14 residues long. Germline CDR1 reads SGHDT; CDR2 reads YYEEEE. The CDR3 reads CASSGVFSTDTQYF. CDR3 coding DNA: TGTGCCAGCAGCGGGGTCTTTAGCACAGATACACAGTATTTT.

The chain employs TRBV19 and TRBJ1-2, with 12 bases matching TRBD1. This CDR3 region has 15 residues. V gave up 1 base and J gave up 8 bases; unmatched junction bases: 5. Looked up from germline, CDR1 is LNHDA and CDR2 is SQIVND (reference sequence). CDR3 protein: CASSIGGQGASGYTF. The CDR3 DNA is TGTGCCAGTAGTATAGGGGGACAGGGGGCGAGCGGCTACACCTTC.

The genes are TRBV5-4 and TRBJ2-3; perhaps TRBD1 as D (5 bases). Germline V gives CDR1 SGHNT, CDR2 YYREEE (reference sequence). This CDR3 has 17 amino acids. The ends were cut back, 2 bases at V and 3 bases at J, with 19 bases in the middle. CDR3 sequence reads: CASSLAPISQGTDTQYF. CDR3 bases: TGTGCCAGCAGCTTAGCCCCAATATCCCAGGGTACAGATACGCAGTATTTT.

This sequence joins TRBV4-1 and TRBJ1-6; the match to TRBD1 covers 9 bases. With 3 bases clipped from V and 6 bases from J, the junction kept 3 bases outside the gene matches. Germline V gives CDR1 MGHRA, CDR2 YSYEKL. The CDR3 length is 15 residues. This CDR3 reads CASSQGGQGNSPLHF. CDR3 nucleotide sequence: TGCGCCAGCAGCCAGGGGGGACAGGGTAATTCACCCCTCCACTTT.

The V and J genes are TRBV25-1 and TRBJ1-6; D unresolved. The CDR3 length is 12 residues. V dropped 5 bases and J dropped 6 bases, with 5 bases sitting between them. Germline assignment: CDR1 MGHDK and CDR2 SYGVNS. CDR3 coding DNA: TGTGCCAGCAGTTCCGCTAATTCACCCCTCCACTTT. Residues: CASSSANSPLHF.

In its sample, this clone was seen a few times. The CDR3 DNA reads as TGTGCCAGCAGGGGGGGGGATTATAGCAATCAGCCCCAGCATTTT. Translating it yields CASRGGDYSNQPQHF. V and J are TRBV27 and TRBJ1-5; weak D call: TRBD1 (5 bases). The CDR3 extends over 15 amino acids. The V end lost 6 bases, the J end lost 0 bases, and 12 bases lay between the germline ends. From germline, CDR1 is MNHEY and CDR2 SMNVEV (reference sequence).

This chain joins TRBV11-3 and TRBJ2-5; possibly TRBD1 or TRBD2 for D (5 bases each). The CDR3 totals 15 residues. Germline-derived CDR1 and CDR2 are SGHNT and YENEEA. V shed 0 bases and J shed 5 bases, with 13 bases lying between them. Here the CDR3 reads CASSLESGTGETQYF. In nucleotides, the CDR3 is TGTGCCAGCAGCTTAGAATCCGGGACCGGGGAGACCCAGTACTTC.

This clone has only a few counts. The rearrangement links TRBV5-4 to TRBJ2-7; 9 nucleotides match TRBD2. Germline trimming cut 3 bases from V and 6 bases from J; bases unmatched to any gene: 10. CDR1 SGHNT and CDR2 YYREEE come from the germline V gene (reference sequence). The CDR3 spans 15 residues. CDR3 region: CASSYDLAGPSEQYF. CDR3 coding DNA: TGTGCCAGCAGCTACGACCTAGCGGGGCCGAGCGAGCAGTACTTC.

As regards this clone: This may stem from a read error, because a much larger clone lies one nucleotide away. This sample also contains other DNA sequences that code for the same CDR3. The chain links TRBV7-2 to TRBJ2-7, with 7 bases identical to TRBD1. The CDR3 has 12 amino acids. CDR1 and CDR2 from the germline V gene are SGHTA and FQGNSA. The CDR3 loop is CASSSTGFEQYF. CDR3 nucleotide sequence: TGTGCCAGCAGCTCGACAGGGTTCGAGCAGTACTTT.

This clone counts as large. The V and J genes are TRBV10-2 and TRBJ2-7; 7 nucleotides agree with TRBD1. CDR1 is WSHSY and CDR2 is SAAADI in the germline V gene. CDR3 size: 14 residues. V was clipped by 2 bases and J by 3 bases; unmatched bases: 4. This chain's CDR3 is CASSEGGQRYEQYF. CDR3 coding DNA: TGCGCCAGCAGTGAGGGGGGACAGCGCTACGAGCAGTACTTC.